There are many counts of the clone carrying this T cell receptor (beta chain). Its antigen is unknown. Unique molecular identifiers were incorporated when the TCRbeta library was constructed. TCRdb processed the PCR reads anew with MiXCR; each CDR3 protein has one entry. In the table there are approximately 240,000 distinct CDR3 sequences, 9.5% to 13% of which are singletons. This sample was taken from a study of T-cell reconstitution after alpha-beta-depleted transplantation in children. Study conclusions and caveats: Some patients' high day-60 TCRbeta diversity was attributed to recipient cells surviving conditioning. Reportedly, only several hundred clones from non-depleted graft cells drove alpha-beta T-cell counts at about two months. T-cell counts and diversity were attributed mostly to newly produced T cells one year after transplant.

The CDR3 runs to 13 residues. Germline lookup yields CDR1 SGDLS and CDR2 YYNGEE. The V and J ends lost 0 bases and 5 bases respectively, with 8 bases between them. The sequence was collected from a child under two years old with acute myeloid leukemia, due to receive a stem cell transplant. V gene TRBV9 combines with J gene TRBJ2-5, with D possibly matching TRBD1 (5 bases). Sequencing used PBMCs, obtained before TCRalphabeta/CD19-depleted stem cell transplant. DNA for the CDR3: TGTGCCAGCAGCGTAGAGGCAGGGGAGACCCAGTACTTC. It is translated as CASSVEAGETQYF.